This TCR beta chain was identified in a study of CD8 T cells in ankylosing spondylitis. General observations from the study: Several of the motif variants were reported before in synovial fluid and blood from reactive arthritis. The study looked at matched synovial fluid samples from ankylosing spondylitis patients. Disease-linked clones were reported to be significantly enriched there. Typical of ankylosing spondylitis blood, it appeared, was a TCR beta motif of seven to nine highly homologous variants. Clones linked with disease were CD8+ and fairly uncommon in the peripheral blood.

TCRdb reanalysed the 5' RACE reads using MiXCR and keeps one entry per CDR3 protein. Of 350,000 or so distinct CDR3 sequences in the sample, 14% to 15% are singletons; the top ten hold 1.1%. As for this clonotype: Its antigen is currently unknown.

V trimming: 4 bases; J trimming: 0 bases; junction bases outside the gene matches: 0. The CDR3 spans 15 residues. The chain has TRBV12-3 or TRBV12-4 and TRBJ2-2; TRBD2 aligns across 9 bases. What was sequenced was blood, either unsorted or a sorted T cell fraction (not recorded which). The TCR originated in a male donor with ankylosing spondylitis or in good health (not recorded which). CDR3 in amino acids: CASSWTSANTGELFF. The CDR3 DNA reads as TGTGCCAGCAGTTGGACTAGCGCGAACACCGGGGAGCTGTTTTTT.